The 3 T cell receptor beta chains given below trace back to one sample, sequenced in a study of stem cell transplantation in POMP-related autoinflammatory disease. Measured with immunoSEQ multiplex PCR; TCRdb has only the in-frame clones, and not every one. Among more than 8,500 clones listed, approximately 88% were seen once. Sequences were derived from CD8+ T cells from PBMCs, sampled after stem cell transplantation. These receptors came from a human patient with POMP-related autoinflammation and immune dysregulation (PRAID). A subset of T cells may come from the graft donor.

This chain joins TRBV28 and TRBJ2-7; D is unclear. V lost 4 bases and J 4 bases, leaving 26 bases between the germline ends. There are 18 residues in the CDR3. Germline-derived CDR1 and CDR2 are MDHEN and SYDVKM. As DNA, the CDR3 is TGTGCCAGCAGTTCCATAGTGGTGTCCGTTAACGTCCTTTACGAGCAGTACTTC. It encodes CASSSIVVSVNVLYEQYF.

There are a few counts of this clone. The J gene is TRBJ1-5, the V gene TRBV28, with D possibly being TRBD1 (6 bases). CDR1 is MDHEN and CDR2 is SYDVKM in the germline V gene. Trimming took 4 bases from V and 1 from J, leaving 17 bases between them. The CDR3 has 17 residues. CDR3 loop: CASSSWGITGSNQPQHF. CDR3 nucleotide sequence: TGTGCCAGCAGTTCCTGGGGGATAACAGGGAGCAATCAGCCCCAGCATTTT.

The CDR3 bases are TGTGCCAGCAGTTTATCCTACAGGGGTACGAGCACAGATACGCAGTATTTT. It yields the protein CASSLSYRGTSTDTQYF. The chain employs TRBV27 and TRBJ2-3; 7 bases fit TRBD1. V lost 0 bases, J lost 0 bases, and 6 bases stayed unmatched. CDR1 and CDR2 from the germline V gene are MNHEY and SMNVEV (reference sequence). The CDR3 totals 17 residues.